This T cell receptor (beta chain) derives from a study of control samples from healthy donors and cancer patients. This clone appeared a single time. At the DNA level, this CDR3 is encoded by other sequences in the same sample as well. Assay used: immunoSEQ multiplex PCR; TCRdb lists only in-frame clones, some missing. The sample lists some 140,000 clones, about nine tenths seen once, with roughly 7.8% in the top ten. Germline V lookup: CDR1 KGHSH, CDR2 LQKENI. V was clipped by 3 bases and J by 2 bases, with 5 bases between them. This CDR3 contains 13 residues. The sample comprised PBMCs. The source of this sequence is a man aged 45-65 years with head and neck cancer. The chain uses TRBV18 and TRBJ1-5; no definite D call. The CDR3 sequence: CASSPSRNQPQHF. CDR3 in DNA: TGTGCCAGCTCACCGAGCCGCAATCAGCCCCAGCATTTT.